Listed below are T cell receptor beta chains from one sample, sequenced in a study of cytomegalovirus exposure and HLA in healthy donors. Method: immunoSEQ multiplex PCR; TCRdb's copy keeps in-frame clones and lacks some. The sample contains under 200,000 clones, around 73% of which appear only once. Sample: PBMCs. The receptors were gathered from a man aged 55 to 70 in good health and CMV-seronegative. Both conserved end residues are part of each CDR3. Fields, in order: clone size, V gene, D gene, J gene, CDR3 DNA, CDR3 protein. A D gene is named only where the DNA matches it firmly. Clone size is given for some rows only: seen once, a few or many times, or a class if the clone is expanded.

>NA|TRBV4-1|NA|TRBJ1-5
TGCACCAGCAGCCAAGTGCCTTCGACGGGGAATCAGCCCCAGCATTTT
CTSSQVPSTGNQPQHF
>NA|TRBV6-1|NA|TRBJ1-1
TGTGCCAGCAGTGGAGGGACATGGAACACTGAAGCTTTCTTT
CASSGGTWNTEAFF
>NA|TRBV2|TRBD1|TRBJ2-5
TGTGCCAGCAGCAACCGAGGGCTGACAGGGATACAGACCCAGTACTTC
CASSNRGLTGIQTQYF
>NA|TRBV5-1|NA|TRBJ1-1
TGCGCCAGCAGCCCTTTGCGGGCAGCCACCATGAACACTGAAGCTTTCTTT
CASSPLRAATMNTEAFF
>NA|TRBV6-1|NA|TRBJ2-6
TGTGCCAGCAGTGAAGCGCTAGGAGCCGGGGCCAACGTCCTGACTTTC
CASSEALGAGANVLTF
>once|TRBV6-5|TRBD1|TRBJ1-1
TGTGCCAGCAGTCAAACGACAGGGCGGACTGAAGCTTTCTTT
CASSQTTGRTEAFF
>NA|TRBV27|NA|TRBJ1-5
TGTGCCAGCAGTTTTAGCGGGGATCGTCAGCCCCAGCATTTT
CASSFSGDRQPQHF
>NA|TRBV2|TRBD2|TRBJ2-3
TGTGCCAGCAGCAAGCTAGCGGTTGAGGCAGATACGCAGTATTTT
CASSKLAVEADTQYF
>NA|TRBV6-1|NA|TRBJ1-1
TGTGCCAGCAGTAGATACAGGGACACTGAAGCTTTCTTT
CASSRYRDTEAFF
>NA|TRBV15|TRBD2|TRBJ2-1
TGTGCCACCAGCAGAGCGCTAGCGGGGCCACCGGACCCGTTCTTC
CATSRALAGPPDPFF
>NA|TRBV29-1|TRBD2|TRBJ2-1
TGCAGCGTTATTAGCGGGAGAACCTACAATGAGCAGTTCTTC
CSVISGRTYNEQFF
>NA|TRBV7-9|NA|TRBJ2-7
TGTGCCAGCAGCTTAGCAGGGGGATCCTACGAGCAGTACTTC
CASSLAGGSYEQYF
>NA|TRBV21-1|NA|TRBJ2-1
TGTGCCAGCAGCCGCGAGGTAAATGAGCAGTTCTTC
CASSREVNEQFF
>NA|TRBV9|NA|TRBJ1-1
TGTGCCAGCAGCGTAGTAAGCGAGCAGGGCGAAGCTTTCTTT
CASSVVSEQGEAFF
>NA|TRBV5-1|NA|TRBJ2-1
TGCGCCAGCAGCTTGGATAGGGGAAGGAGCTCCTACAATGAGCAGTTCTTC
CASSLDRGRSSYNEQFF
>NA|TRBV2|NA|TRBJ1-4
TGTGCCAGCAGTGAAGCGAGGCGGCCTAATGAAAAACTGTTTTTT
CASSEARRPNEKLFF
>NA|TRBV7-9|NA|TRBJ2-3
TGTGCCAGCAGCTTAGGCGATTCTAGCCGACCTTGGGCAGATACGCAGTATTTT
CASSLGDSSRPWADTQYF
>NA|TRBV7-9|TRBD1|TRBJ2-1
TGTGCCAGCAGCCCGGGGACAGGGGGCTGGGATGAGCAGTTCTTC
CASSPGTGGWDEQFF
>NA|TRBV19|TRBD2|TRBJ2-1
TGTGCCAGTAGCCGGACTAGCGGGTGGAATGAGCAGTTCTTC
CASSRTSGWNEQFF
>NA|TRBV4-2|TRBD2|TRBJ2-7
TGTGCCAGCAGCCAAGGGACTAGCTCCTACGAGCAGTACTTC
CASSQGTSSYEQYF
>NA|TRBV5-6|TRBD1|TRBJ1-2
TGTGCCAGCAGCTTGGACACCACAGGGGGAAACTATGGCTACCCCTTC
CASSLDTTGGNYGYPF
>NA|TRBV7-9|NA|TRBJ2-2
TGTGCCAGCAGCCCTAGCGATAGGACAGGGAACACCGGGGAGCTGTTTTTT
CASSPSDRTGNTGELFF
>NA|TRBV10-3|TRBD1|TRBJ2-7
TGTGCCACCGGACAGGACTCCTACGAGCAGTACTTC
CATGQDSYEQYF
>NA|TRBV25-1|NA|TRBJ1-1
TGTGCCAGCAGACAGAACCCTGAAGCTTTCTTT
CASRQNPEAFF
>NA|TRBV7-2|TRBD1|TRBJ2-5
TGTGCCAGCAGGTCGACAGGGGGAGGGGAGACCCAGTACTTC
CASRSTGGGETQYF
>once|TRBV19|TRBD2|TRBJ2-5
TGTGCCAGTAGTATCACCAGGGAGGGAGAGACCCAGTACTTC
CASSITREGETQYF
>NA|TRBV7-8|TRBD1|TRBJ1-5
TGTGCCAGCAGCTCACCCCTCGGGACAGGGGCGCCCCAGCATTTT
CASSSPLGTGAPQHF
>NA|TRBV14|NA|TRBJ2-5
TGTGCCAGCAGCCAAGCGCGGGCTGGGACCCAGTACTTC
CASSQARAGTQYF
>NA|TRBV6-4|TRBD2|TRBJ2-1
TGTGCCAGCAGTGTCCTCTTGGAGCGGGAGGCGATCCCCTCCTACAATGAGCAGTTCTTC
CASSVLLEREAIPSYNEQFF
>NA|TRBV29-1|NA|TRBJ2-5
TGCAGCGTTGAAGTGCATGGGGGCGCGAGGCCCCAAGAGACCCAGTACTTC
CSVEVHGGARPQETQYF
>NA|TRBV25-1|TRBD1|TRBJ1-2
TGTGCCAGCAGGGACAGGGCCAATGGCTACACCTTC
CASRDRANGYTF
>NA|TRBV5-1|TRBD1|TRBJ1-4
TGCGCCAGCAGCTTGACAGGGGACCTTCGGGAAAAACTGTTTTTT
CASSLTGDLREKLFF
>NA|TRBV9|NA|TRBJ1-5
TGTGCCAGCGCCGTGTCAGATAATCAGCCCCAGCATTTT
CASAVSDNQPQHF
>few|TRBV5-8|TRBD1|TRBJ1-1
TGTGCCAGGGACAGGGGGCTCCCGAACACTGAAGCTTTCTTT
CARDRGLPNTEAFF
>NA|TRBV4-2|NA|TRBJ2-3
TGTGCCAGCAGCCAAGATTATCTTCGTTTGAAGCCCACAGATACGCAGTATTTT
CASSQDYLRLKPTDTQYF
>NA|TRBV7-2|NA|TRBJ2-1
TGTGCCAGCAGCTTAGCACAGGGTTCCTACAATGAGCAGTTCTTC
CASSLAQGSYNEQFF
>NA|TRBV9|NA|TRBJ2-5
TGTGCCAGCAGCGTAGCAGCCGCGGGGACCCAGTACTTC
CASSVAAAGTQYF
>NA|TRBV7-9|NA|TRBJ2-2
TGTGCCAGCAGCCGTTCGACAGAGACCGGGGAGCTGTTTTTT
CASSRSTETGELFF